One sample yielded the 30 T cell receptor beta chains listed below, sequenced in a study of blood T cells in healthy people across ages. Together with a sample-barcoded 5' primer, a J-beta primer mix was included in a second PCR lasting about 7 to 11 cycles. Using its own MiXCR run on the 5' RACE reads, TCRdb lists one record per CDR3 protein. Among 550,000 to 650,000 distinct CDR3 sequences listed, about 30% were seen once. What was sequenced was blood. All receptors derive from a woman at least 80 years old in good health.

This clonotype has ten or more counts. The rearrangement joins TRBV7-3 to TRBJ2-5, with D perhaps matching TRBD1 or TRBD2 (6 bases each). Between the trimmed V and J ends, which lost 4 bases and 5 bases, there was a span of 17 bases. Germline CDR1 and CDR2: SGHTA and FQGTGA. The length of the CDR3 is 15 residues. The CDR3, as DNA: TGTGCCAGCAGCTCCAGGGGCACGGCGGGGGAGACCCAGTACTTC. Encoded protein: CASSSRGTAGETQYF.

The chain uses TRBV2 and TRBJ1-2; D might be TRBD1 (5 bases). V was pared by 4 bases and J by 7 bases, with 10 bases between. The CDR3 loop spans 12 amino acids. Germline CDR1 and CDR2: SNHLY and FYNNEI. The CDR3 loop is CASSALQGGYTF. The CDR3 region has the DNA TGTGCCAGCAGTGCCCTTCAGGGTGGCTACACCTTC.

The sample holds many counts of this clonotype. V is TRBV3-1 and J is TRBJ1-2, with TRBD1 matching over 11 bases. There are 16 residues in the CDR3. CDR1 and CDR2 (germline): LGHDT, YNNKEL (reference sequence). V gave up 4 bases and J gave up 8 bases; unmatched junction bases: 12. CDR3 sequence: CASSLSGTGGNRGYTF. In DNA form, the CDR3 reads TGTGCCAGCAGCCTTTCCGGGACAGGGGGAAATCGGGGCTACACCTTC.

This clonotype has a handful of counts. V and J are TRBV12-1 and TRBJ1-4; the tabulated D call, TRBD1, remains unverified against the DNA. TRBV12-1 is designated a pseudogene. This CDR3 comprises 17 residues. CDR3 region: CASSFAPSGTDNEKLFF. The CDR3 DNA reads TGTGCCAGCAGCTTTGCGCCCAGCGGGACAGACAATGAAAAACTGTTTTTT.

This clonotype has a count of ten or more. The rearrangement links TRBV7-2 to TRBJ2-1; 11 bases align to TRBD2. CDR1 SGHTA and CDR2 FQGNSA come from the germline V gene. V lost 6 bases and J lost 0; bases outside the gene matches: 7. The CDR3 contains 17 residues. The CDR3 DNA sequence: TGTGCCAGCAGAACTAGCGGGGGCCGAAGCTCCTACAATGAGCAGTTCTTC. Amino acid sequence: CASRTSGGRSSYNEQFF.

This clonotype was counted ten times or more. The CDR3 bases are TGTGCCAGCAGCTTAACAGGCGGCCACCACTACGAGCAGTACTTC. This sequence encodes CASSLTGGHHYEQYF. This chain uses TRBV7-2 with TRBJ2-7; D possibly corresponds to TRBD1 (5 bases). The CDR3 is 15 amino acids. The germline V gene encodes CDR1 SGHTA and CDR2 FQGNSA. With 2 bases removed from V and 3 bases from J, the gap between germline ends came to 14 bases.

This clonotype was seen many times. The chain links TRBV13 to TRBJ2-7; 8 nucleotides align to TRBD1. This CDR3 is 13 amino acids long. Looked up from germline, CDR1 is PRHDT and CDR2 is FYEKMQ (reference sequence). J was trimmed by 2 bases and V by 8 bases; bases with no gene match: 5. The CDR3 DNA reads as TGTGCCAGCGGACGACAGGGGACCTACGAGCAGTACTTC. Amino acid sequence: CASGRQGTYEQYF.

The chain joins TRBV9 to TRBJ1-1, with no clear D. V lost 2 bases and J 1 base, leaving 12 bases between the germline ends. This CDR3 spans 15 amino acids. Per the germline V gene, CDR1 is SGDLS and CDR2 is YYNGEE. The DNA of the CDR3 is TGTGCCAGCAGCGTGGTCGCAAAGGGGAACACTGAAGCTTTCTTT. Translated: CASSVVAKGNTEAFF.

The chain couples TRBV3-1 to TRBJ1-1; D may be TRBD1 (6 bases). V was trimmed by 0 bases and J by 0 bases, leaving 20 bases between them. CDR1 is LGHDT and CDR2 is YNNKEL in the germline V gene (reference sequence). CDR3 length equals 19 residues. The CDR3 DNA follows: TGTGCCAGCAGCCAAGATCTAAGGAGACAGGCGACCATGAACACTGAAGCTTTCTTT. Protein product: CASSQDLRRQATMNTEAFF.

A remark on this clonotype: A much larger clone sits a single nucleotide away, making a read error possible. The chain employs TRBV5-1 and TRBJ2-5; 14 positions match TRBD2. Germline V gives CDR1 SGHRS, CDR2 YFSETQ. Trimming took 4 bases from V and 11 from J; bases not matched to a gene: 10. The CDR3 contains 15 residues. CDR3 in amino acids: CASSPGLAGENEQYF. In DNA form, the CDR3 reads TGCGCCAGCAGCCCGGGACTAGCGGGGGAGAATGAGCAGTACTTC.

The CDR3 protein is CASSLPGAGEHYGYTF. CDR3 DNA: TGTGCCAGCAGCCTACCAGGGGCAGGTGAGCACTATGGCTACACCTTC. This rearrangement joins TRBV9 to TRBJ1-2; a weak D match, TRBD1 (6 bases). CDR1 SGDLS and CDR2 YYNGEE come from the germline V gene. Between the trimmed V and J ends, which lost 4 bases and 3 bases, there was a span of 19 bases. The CDR3 is 16 amino acids.

This clonotype was counted at least ten times. J is TRBJ1-5 and V is TRBV5-1; TRBD1 agrees at 8 bases. Germline CDR1 is SGHRS and CDR2 is YFSETQ. The V segment lost 0 bases and the J segment 7 bases; nucleotides outside the gene matches: 6. The CDR3 totals 15 residues. For the CDR3, the DNA is TGCGCCAGCAGCTTGGCTGCCAGGGGGCAACAGCCCCAGCATTTT. Its translation is CASSLAARGQQPQHF.

The chain combines TRBV30 with TRBJ2-3; 8 bases align to TRBD2. This CDR3 is 14 amino acids long. Germline V gene sequence: CDR1 GTSNPN, CDR2 SVGIG (reference sequence). Trimming took 0 bases from V and 7 from J; bases not matched to a gene: 6. The CDR3 protein is CAWSVPGGANTQYF. As DNA, the CDR3 is TGTGCCTGGAGTGTACCCGGGGGGGCAAATACGCAGTATTTT.

V and J are TRBV20-1 and TRBJ1-5, with TRBD1 as a possible D gene (5 bases). CDR1 is DFQATT and CDR2 is SNEGSKA in the germline V gene (reference sequence). Trimming took off 3 bases at V and 4 bases at J, with 16 bases between the two ends. This CDR3 has 15 amino acids. The CDR3, as DNA: TGCAGTGCTAGGATCACAGGCCGGAGGAATCAGCCCCAGCATTTT. Its translation is CSARITGRRNQPQHF.

V and J are TRBV5-1 and TRBJ2-3; tentative D call: TRBD2 (7 bases). Germline V gene sequence: CDR1 SGHRS, CDR2 YFSETQ. V gave up 7 bases and J gave up 5 bases, with 17 bases separating them. CDR3 length: 14 residues. CDR3 region: CASFGGGGQDTQYF. The DNA of the CDR3 is TGCGCCAGCTTCGGAGGGGGAGGGCAAGATACGCAGTATTTT.

In its sample, this clonotype was seen many times. V is TRBV7-2 and J is TRBJ2-5; D might be TRBD2 (6 bases). The length of the CDR3 is 14 residues. Germline V CDR1 and CDR2: SGHTA, FQGNSA. V was cut by 7 bases and J by 2 bases, with 14 bases left in between. CDR3 protein: CASTDPGGQETQYF. CDR3 DNA: TGTGCCAGCACTGACCCCGGGGGACAAGAGACCCAGTACTTC.

Note on this clonotype: A much larger clone differs by one base, so this may be a read error. The chain is built from TRBV12-3 or TRBV12-4 and TRBJ2-7, with 8 bases aligning to TRBD1. V gave up 3 bases and J gave up 7 bases; unmatched junction bases: 11. This CDR3 contains 15 residues. CDR3 DNA sequence: TGTGCCAGCAGTTTGAGGGCAGGGGGCGCGGGGGAGCAGTACTTC. It yields the protein CASSLRAGGAGEQYF.

V usage is TRBV6-1 and J usage is TRBJ1-4, with D maybe TRBD1 (5 bases). With 7 bases removed from V and 7 bases from J, the gap between germline ends came to 19 bases. The CDR3 length is 15 residues. CDR1 is MNHNS and CDR2 is SASEGT in the germline V gene. CDR3 amino acids: CASIPFAGWGEKLFF. The CDR3 DNA sequence: TGTGCCAGCATCCCCTTCGCAGGGTGGGGTGAAAAACTGTTTTTT.

There are a few counts of this clonotype. The CDR3 nucleotides read TGTGCCATCAGTGAACTCCGGGACAGGGGCTACACCTTC. Translated: CAISELRDRGYTF. The chain combines TRBV10-3 with TRBJ1-2; TRBD1 matches 8 bases. The trim removed 3 bases at V and 8 bases at J, leaving 5 bases unmatched. Per the germline V gene, CDR1 is ENHRY and CDR2 is SYGVKD. This CDR3 comprises 13 residues.

This clonotype was seen many times. This chain uses TRBV6-1 with TRBJ2-7; 12 nucleotides line up with TRBD2. CDR1 MNHNS and CDR2 SASEGT come from the germline V gene. Unmatched junction bases numbered 4, after V lost 7 bases and J lost 3 bases. The CDR3 is 14 amino acids. The CDR3 loop reads CASTTSGGRYEQYF. CDR3 bases: TGTGCCAGCACAACTAGCGGGGGGCGCTACGAGCAGTACTTC.

For this clonotype: Germline and junction disagree at one end, which may indicate a read error. The rearrangement links TRBV27 to TRBJ2-1, with a possible D match to TRBD1 (6 bases). Germline V gives CDR1 MNHEY, CDR2 SMNVEV (reference sequence). The length of the CDR3 is 16 residues. The CDR3 is CTSSPRQASSYNEQFF. As DNA, the CDR3 is TGTACCAGCAGTCCCCGACAGGCTAGCTCCTACAATGAGCAGTTCTTC.

The table lists this clonotype with many counts. The rearrangement uses TRBV10-3 and TRBJ2-7, with D hard to call. CDR1 is ENHRY and CDR2 is SYGVKD in the germline V gene. This CDR3 is built from 12 residues. V was shortened by 6 bases and J by 4 bases, with 10 bases between the two germline ends. In DNA form, the CDR3 reads TGTGCCATCAGCCCGGAAGGTTACGAGCAGTACTTC. It is translated as CAISPEGYEQYF.

With regard to this clonotype: Given a much more abundant clone one base away, this may be a read error. The V call is TRBV9, the J call TRBJ2-7, with 7 bases lining up with TRBD1. The CDR3 consists of 18 residues. Germline V gives CDR1 SGDLS, CDR2 YYNGEE. V gave up 4 bases and J gave up 7 bases; unmatched junction bases: 23. The CDR3 sequence is CASSSHPHHRGRSYEQYF. The CDR3 DNA reads TGTGCCAGCAGCTCCCATCCGCACCACAGGGGCCGGAGCTATGAGCAGTACTTC.

This clonotype was recorded many times. The rearrangement uses TRBV4-3 and TRBJ1-1; D is possibly TRBD1 (5 bases). Germline V gives CDR1 LGHNA, CDR2 YSLEER. Trimming removed 1 base from V and 1 base from J, with 10 bases in between. The CDR3 is 15 amino acids. The CDR3 region has the DNA TGCGCCAGCAGCCAAGGGTTCCAGGGGAACACTGAAGCTTTCTTT. It is translated as CASSQGFQGNTEAFF.

The rearrangement links TRBV28 to TRBJ2-3, with 11 bases identical to TRBD2. J gave up 4 bases and V 2 bases, and 8 bases lay outside the gene matches. The V gene's germline CDR1 is MDHEN and CDR2 SYDVKM. The CDR3 has 17 residues. CDR3 bases: TGTGCCAGCAGTTTAGATCTAGCGGGGGGAGCGGCAGATACGCAGTATTTT. It yields the protein CASSLDLAGGAADTQYF.

In this sample, this clonotype turned up once. A much bigger clone sits one base away, suggesting this may be a read error. The chain links TRBV12-3 or TRBV12-4 to TRBJ1-2; weak D call: TRBD1 (6 bases). This CDR3 region has 15 residues. V shed 5 bases and J shed 5 bases, with 18 bases lying between them. The CDR3 coding sequence is TGTGCCAGCAGTGGGGAGGGGGGGCTCGAGTATGGCTACACCTTC. It encodes CASSGEGGLEYGYTF.

This clonotype was found a few times. The gene calls are TRBV3-1 and TRBJ2-5; D unresolved. V shed 1 base and J shed 4 bases, with 13 bases lying between them. CDR3 length: 15 residues. Looked up from germline, CDR1 is LGHDT and CDR2 is YNNKEL (reference sequence). CDR3 sequence (DNA): TGTGCCAGCAGCCAAGGACCAGGTTACCTAGAGACCCAGTACTTC. Protein: CASSQGPGYLETQYF.

The chain joins TRBV5-1 to TRBJ1-1; TRBD1 agrees at 10 bases. Germline V gene lookup returns CDR1 SGHRS and CDR2 YFSETQ. The CDR3 has 16 residues. V shed 2 bases and J 0 bases; nucleotides not matched to a gene: 4. The CDR3 is CASSFGDRGMNTEAFF. CDR3 sequence (DNA): TGCGCCAGCAGCTTCGGGGACAGGGGTATGAACACTGAAGCTTTCTTT.

The count of this clonotype is one. Given a much more abundant clone one base away, this may be a read error. The chain employs TRBV12-3 or TRBV12-4 and TRBJ1-2, with no clear D. The CDR3 totals 15 residues. The V end was cut by 6 bases, the J end by 2 bases, with 16 bases between. The CDR3 bases are TGTGCCAGCAGCCCCATGACGACGGGGAACTATGGCTACACCTTC. Translating it yields CASSPMTTGNYGYTF.

With regard to this clonotype: A much larger clone differs by one base, so this may be a read error. CDR3 protein: CASKAGGHSEQFF. CDR3 nucleotide sequence: TGTGCCAGCAAAGCGGGGGGGCACAGTGAGCAGTTCTTC. The chain is built from TRBV27 and TRBJ2-1, with 10 bases that match TRBD2. The CDR3 sequence is 13 residues long. V shed 7 bases, J shed 9 bases, and the junction held 6 bases outside the gene matches. Looked up from germline, CDR1 is MNHEY and CDR2 is SMNVEV (reference sequence).